This T cell receptor (beta chain) is drawn from a study of blood T cell repertoires in COVID-19. Study-wide context: Italy, Spain and the United States were the sources of the convalescent and acute COVID-19 samples. Nucleic acid was either cDNA or gDNA, and it came from T cells, B-cell-depleted T cells, or PBMCs.

The ends lost 5 bases at V and 2 bases at J; junction bases unmatched: 8. CDR1 and CDR2 from the germline V gene are LNHDA and SQIVND (reference sequence). The CDR3 runs to 16 residues. In the source study's methods: Counts of nucleated cells, estimated from reference gene primer amplification, were obtained. Some clones are missing from TCRdb's copy, which holds only in-frame ones; the method was immunoSEQ multiplex PCR. V and J calls and clone size are given by that table; D and trimming were obtained from the DNA. The sample lists around 140,000 clones, around 87% occurring once. Sequenced sample: peripheral blood. The sequence derives from a man in his fifties with active COVID-19. The chain is built from TRBV19 and TRBJ2-2, with TRBD2 matching 7 bases. The CDR3 coding sequence is TGTGCCAGTAGTCCCTTAGGGAGGGGTAACACCGGGGAGCTGTTTTTT. Its protein is CASSPLGRGNTGELFF.